This record looks at one T cell receptor beta chain sequence and its context. Its target is unknown. A multiplex PCR was run with 60 Vbeta primers and 13 Jbeta primers. Sequenced by immunoSEQ multiplex PCR; TCRdb stores in-frame clones only, minus some. This table holds 210,000 or so clones, around four fifths found once. The sample comes from a study of cytomegalovirus exposure and HLA in healthy donors. At the level of the study: Falling in the Caucasian-associated ancestry cluster were about four fifths of 398 genotyped donors. Broader study findings: Cytomegalovirus-associated status was assigned to about 160 TCR beta chains. The study carried out a later analysis of TCR beta sequences. It associated under 20,000 of them with specific HLA alleles at a false discovery rate of 0.05.

Germline values: CDR1 MGHRA, CDR2 YSYEKL. The CDR3 length is 15 residues. The V gene end was trimmed by 3 bases and the J gene end by 4 bases; junction bases not matched to a gene: 8. The chain has TRBV4-1 and TRBJ1-1; 7 positions match TRBD1. The clonotype was recovered from a boy under 18 in good health and CMV-seronegative. Sample: PBMCs. Here the CDR3 reads CASSQAQGKGTEAFF. The CDR3, as DNA: TGCGCCAGCAGCCAGGCACAGGGGAAGGGCACTGAAGCTTTCTTT.